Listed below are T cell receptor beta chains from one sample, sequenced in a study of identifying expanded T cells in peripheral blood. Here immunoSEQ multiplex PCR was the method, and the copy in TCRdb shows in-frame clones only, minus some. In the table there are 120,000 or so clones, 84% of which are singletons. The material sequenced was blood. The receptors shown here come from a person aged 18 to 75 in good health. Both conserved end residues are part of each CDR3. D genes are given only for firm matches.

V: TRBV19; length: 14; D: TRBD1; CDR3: CASSRGGHNEKLFF
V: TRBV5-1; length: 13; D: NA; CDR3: CASSLGRRDIQYF
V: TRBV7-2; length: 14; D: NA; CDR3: CASKGQWFDTEAFF
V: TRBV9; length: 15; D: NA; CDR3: CASSSQAGPGSPLHF
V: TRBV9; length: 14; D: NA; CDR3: CASSVRGAGDTQYF
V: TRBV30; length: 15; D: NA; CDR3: CAWSPYGGLNTEAFF
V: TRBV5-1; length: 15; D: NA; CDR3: CASSLERGGRYEQYF
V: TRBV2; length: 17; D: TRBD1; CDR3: CASRARTGLSSYNEQFF
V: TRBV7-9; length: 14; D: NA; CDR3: CASRSTAGDAEAFF
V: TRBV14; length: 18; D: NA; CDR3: CASSQEGHGRRWGNTIYF